This paragraph reports one TCR beta chain. At one boundary the junction diverges from the germline segment, which might be a read error. Expressed TCRB transcripts got sequenced, as all isolated RNA was reverse transcribed. Generated by immunoSEQ multiplex PCR, the TCRdb table keeps only in-frame clones and is missing some. Of under 950,000 clones in the sample, 17% were seen once. This record comes from a study of beta chain features in type 1 diabetes. The length of the CDR3 is 11 residues. CDR1 is SGHTA, CDR2 FQGNSA, per germline. The rearrangement uses TRBV7-2 and TRBJ2-3; D unclear. The source is a woman between 18 and 30 years old in good health. What was sequenced was naive CD4+ T cells from blood. Here the CDR3 reads CASSLPHGPLF. The CDR3 DNA is TGTGCCAGCAGCTTACCTCACGGGCCACTATTT.